What follows are 12 T cell receptor beta chains derived from one specimen sequenced in a study of graft-versus-host responses after intestinal transplantation. Sequencing was performed with immunoSEQ multiplex PCR; in TCRdb, only in-frame clones are kept and a portion is missing. The sample carries around 89,000 clones, roughly 90% recorded once. Their target antigens are unknown. This material consisted of unstimulated CD8+ T cells sorted from spleen or lymph node cells, taken before transplant. These receptor sequences come from a human donor who was the organ donor for an intestinal transplant.

The chain carries TRBV4-3 and TRBJ2-1; D is undetermined. Germline V CDR1 and CDR2: LGHNA, YSLEER. V shed 0 bases and J shed 7 bases, with 10 bases lying between them. This CDR3 region has 14 residues. The CDR3 DNA sequence: TGCGCCAGCAGCCAAGATCGCGTTTGGAATGAGCAGTTCTTC. It encodes CASSQDRVWNEQFF.

The chain carries TRBV7-9 and TRBJ1-2, with a possible D match to TRBD1 (5 bases). The V end lost 6 bases, the J end lost 7 bases, and 12 bases lay between the germline ends. Looked up from germline, CDR1 is SEHNR and CDR2 is FQNEAQ (reference sequence). The CDR3 is 12 amino acids. CDR3 protein: CASRMGLGGYTF. CDR3 DNA: TGTGCCAGCAGGATGGGACTCGGTGGCTACACCTTC.

The V and J genes are TRBV7-9 and TRBJ2-3; 7 bases agree with TRBD2. V gave up 6 bases and J gave up 4 bases; unmatched junction bases: 10. The CDR3 contains 15 residues. CDR1 and CDR2 from the germline V gene are SEHNR and FQNEAQ (reference sequence). CDR3 sequence: CASRPGGGLADTQYF. CDR3 in DNA: TGTGCCAGCAGGCCGGGCGGGGGTTTAGCAGATACGCAGTATTTT.

The gene calls are TRBV29-1 and TRBJ1-2; 7 bases line up with TRBD1. Germline V gene lookup returns CDR1 SQVTM and CDR2 ANQGSEA. The CDR3 has 16 residues. V shed 1 base, J shed 6 bases, and the junction held 14 bases outside the gene matches. The CDR3 bases are TGCAGCGTTGAAGCTGAAGGACAGGCCTGGGCGGATGGCTACACCTTC. Its protein product is CSVEAEGQAWADGYTF.

This clone was seen once. This chain connects TRBV7-2 to TRBJ2-5; 13 bases are a match to TRBD2. The length of the CDR3 is 16 residues. V shed 5 bases and J 5 bases; nucleotides not matched to a gene: 8. Germline assignment: CDR1 SGHTA and CDR2 FQGNSA. CDR3 sequence: CASSPTSGGAAETQYF. CDR3 coding DNA: TGTGCCAGCAGCCCTACTAGCGGGGGGGCCGCGGAGACCCAGTACTTC.

This sequence joins TRBV9 and TRBJ2-1; 9 nucleotides line up with TRBD2. The trim removed 3 bases at V and 7 bases at J, leaving 11 bases unmatched. This CDR3 spans 16 amino acids. Germline V gives CDR1 SGDLS, CDR2 YYNGEE. The CDR3 nucleotides read TGTGCCAGCAGCGACTCGGTGGGGCGGGGGGGAAATGAGCAGTTCTTC. Protein: CASSDSVGRGGNEQFF.

The V call is TRBV11-2, the J call TRBJ2-1; 8 nucleotides align to TRBD2. Trimming took 4 bases from V and 9 from J; bases not matched to a gene: 8. Germline V CDR1 and CDR2: SGHAT, FQNNGV. CDR3 length equals 14 residues. DNA for the CDR3: TGTGCCAGCAGCTACCTTGGACTAGCCAGTGAGCAGTTCTTC. Its translation: CASSYLGLASEQFF.

This clone was counted only a few times. The rearrangement links TRBV2 to TRBJ1-3, with D unresolved. The CDR3 sequence is 13 residues long. Germline V gene data show CDR1 as SNHLY and CDR2 as FYNNEI. With 9 bases removed from V and 3 bases from J, the gap between germline ends came to 12 bases. CDR3 sequence reads: CARVDGVGNTIYF. CDR3 DNA: TGTGCCAGGGTAGACGGGGTTGGAAACACCATATATTTT.

The V gene is TRBV9, the J gene TRBJ2-3, with a possible D match to TRBD2 (6 bases). The ends were cut back, 0 bases at V and 0 bases at J, with 17 bases in the middle. This CDR3 spans 18 amino acids. Germline CDR1 SGDLS, CDR2 YYNGEE. CDR3 sequence: CASSVGGDAHPSTDTQYF. CDR3 DNA: TGTGCCAGCAGCGTAGGCGGGGACGCGCATCCTAGCACAGATACGCAGTATTTT.

J is TRBJ1-2 and V is TRBV2, with 8 nucleotides matching TRBD1. Germline V gene data show CDR1 as SNHLY and CDR2 as FYNNEI. This CDR3 is 15 amino acids long. V lost 1 base, J lost 8 bases, and 9 bases stayed unmatched. This CDR3 reads CASSEDARGRPGYTF. The CDR3 DNA follows: TGTGCCAGCAGTGAAGATGCCAGGGGGCGTCCCGGCTACACCTTC.

The DNA of the CDR3 is TGTGCCAGCCCTCACGGATCCCGGACTAGCGTCACAGATACGCAGTATTTT. Protein sequence: CASPHGSRTSVTDTQYF. V gene TRBV5-6 combines with J gene TRBJ2-3, with TRBD2 identical over 9 bases. Germline V CDR1 and CDR2: SGHDT, YYEEEE. J was trimmed by 2 bases and V by 7 bases; bases with no gene match: 14. This CDR3 contains 17 residues.

The chain carries TRBV29-1 and TRBJ1-1; weak D call: TRBD1 (5 bases). CDR3 size: 12 residues. Germline V gene data show CDR1 as SQVTM and CDR2 as ANQGSEA. Trimming pared 5 bases from V and 3 bases from J, leaving 10 bases between. CDR3 protein: CSVFGGDTEAFF. As DNA, the CDR3 is TGCAGCGTTTTCGGGGGGGACACTGAAGCTTTCTTT.